This T cell receptor beta chain is from a study of T cell repertoires in ileal Crohn's disease. The ends were cut back, 5 bases at V and 5 bases at J, with 21 bases in the middle. The CDR3 runs 16 residues. CDR1 PRHDT and CDR2 FYEKMQ come from the germline V gene (reference sequence). TCRB immunosequencing input was roughly 500 nanograms of biopsy DNA per sample. The data were produced by immunoSEQ multiplex PCR, yet TCRdb's version contains in-frame clones alone and is incomplete. The profile shows 25,000 to 35,000 clones, roughly 81% of them singletons. Adults with ileal or ileocolonic Crohn's disease and an indication for resection were eligible.

The rearrangement uses TRBV13 and TRBJ1-2; D is possibly TRBD1 (6 bases). Sequences were obtained from ileal tissue. This receptor was obtained from an adult with Crohn's disease. CDR3 DNA sequence: TGTGCCAGCAGCCGCAGGGCCGAGTGGGGGACATATGGCTACACCTTC. Residues: CASSRRAEWGTYGYTF.